This T cell receptor beta chain was sequenced during a study of OX40 agonist ivuxolimab in advanced cancers. Study summary: Patient treatment consisted of intravenous ivuxolimab administration every 2 weeks at 0.01 to 10 mg/kg. Participants, approximately 83% male, averaged around 60 years of age, ranging from roughly 20 to 80. A history of anti-PD-1, anti-PD-L1 or anti-CTLA-4 therapy was acceptable, and roughly 40% had some. General study findings and limits: At 0.1 to 3.0 mg/kg and by week 6, CD4+ and CD8+ T cells in the blood had expanded clonally.

This clone has just a few counts. Its target is unknown. The method was immunoSEQ multiplex PCR; TCRdb's version includes in-frame clones alone and lacks a portion of them. The repertoire has 80,000 or so clones, roughly 92% of them found once; the top ten carry around 0.65%. This receptor was obtained from an adult with an advanced solid tumor such as melanoma, head and neck, liver or kidney cancer. The sample was CD4+ or CD8+ T cells sorted from blood, taken in a trial of the OX40 agonist ivuxolimab.

The DNA of the CDR3 is TGTGCCAGTAGTCCCCTCTCTGGAAACACCATATATTTT. It specifies CASSPLSGNTIYF. The rearrangement uses TRBV19 and TRBJ1-3; no clear D gene. The CDR3 runs 13 residues. Germline V CDR1 and CDR2: LNHDA, SQIVND (reference sequence). V shed 5 bases and J shed 0 bases, with 5 bases lying between them. Drawing the rest from reference TRBV19 and TRBJ1-3, the complete variable domain is DGGITQSPKYLFRKEGQNVTLSCEQNLNHDAMYWYRQDPGQGLRLIYYSQIVNDFQKGDIAEGYSVSREKKESFPLTVTSAQKNPTAFYLCASSPLSGNTIYFGEGSWLTVV.